The 20 T cell receptor beta chains below were found in one sample sequenced in a study of post-analysis software for immune sequencing data. Each TCR beta cDNA library carried unique molecular identifiers. A single record per CDR3 protein comes from TCRdb applying MiXCR to the PCR reads. The table shows roughly 800,000 distinct CDR3 sequences, with about 32% occurring only once. Study results and caveats: There were five TRBV segments more frequent in patients than controls, and TRBV5-6, TRBV5-1 and TRBV20-1 were among them.

No cognate antigen is known for these TCRs. The specimen sequenced was blood. The receptor source for this set is a girl aged 5 to 17 with multiple sclerosis.

The chain links TRBV6-1 to TRBJ2-2; 7 bases are shared with TRBD1. The CDR3 runs to 18 residues. Germline trimming cut 7 bases from V and 4 bases from J; bases unmatched to any gene: 18. Germline loops: CDR1 MNHNS, CDR2 SASEGT. CDR3 in DNA: TGTGCCAGCACCACGACAGGGTTCTCATGGGGTTCCACCGGGGAGCTGTTTTTT. This codes for CASTTTGFSWGSTGELFF.

J is TRBJ2-7 and V is TRBV2; tentative D call: TRBD1 (5 bases). TRBJ2-5 matches the DNA end more closely, so the J call is doubtful. This CDR3 spans 16 amino acids. Germline V gene lookup returns CDR1 SNHLY and CDR2 FYNNEI. The CDR3, as DNA: TGTGCCAGCAGTTTAACGACAGCCCTAGACAAGGGGACCCAGTACTTC. Amino acid sequence: CASSLTTALDKGTQYF.

This clonotype was seen only a few times. The V call is TRBV6-2 or TRBV6-3, the J call TRBJ1-5; D is unclear. The germline V and J ends were trimmed by 6 bases and 0 bases, with 15 bases remaining between them. From germline, CDR1 is MNHEY and CDR2 SVGEGT. This CDR3 has 16 amino acids. CDR3 DNA sequence: TGTGCCAGCAGGGACGCGGCAGTCTATAGCAATCAGCCCCAGCATTTT. It specifies CASRDAAVYSNQPQHF.

The chain employs TRBV5-1 and TRBJ1-6; D might be TRBD1 (6 bases). The CDR3 runs 13 residues. V dropped 3 bases and J dropped 7 bases, with 8 bases sitting between them. CDR1 is SGHRS, CDR2 YFSETQ, per germline. This CDR3 reads CASSSGVNSPLHF. The CDR3 bases are TGCGCCAGCAGCTCAGGGGTAAATTCACCCCTCCACTTT.

This rearrangement joins TRBV7-9 to TRBJ2-5, with 11 positions matching TRBD2. Germline assignment: CDR1 SEHNR and CDR2 FQNEAQ (reference sequence). V was pared by 2 bases and J by 4 bases, with 6 bases of the junction left unmatched. The CDR3 is 16 amino acids. The CDR3 loop is CASSLTSGLAGETQYF. In DNA, the CDR3 is TGTGCCAGCAGCTTAACGTCCGGACTAGCGGGAGAGACCCAGTACTTC.

This clonotype was counted a few times. V is TRBV29-1 and J is TRBJ1-2; 7 nucleotides line up with TRBD1. Germline V lookup: CDR1 SQVTM, CDR2 ANQGSEA. Germline trimming cut 7 bases from V and 8 bases from J; bases unmatched to any gene: 13. The length of the CDR3 is 13 residues. The DNA for the CDR3 is TGCAGCGCCATACCTGTGACAGGGTGGGGCTACACCTTC. Residues: CSAIPVTGWGYTF.

This clonotype was observed at least ten times. The chain recombines TRBV29-1 with TRBJ2-1, with TRBD2 identical over 7 bases. Germline loops: CDR1 SQVTM, CDR2 ANQGSEA. The CDR3 totals 13 residues. CDR3 sequence: CTTSASSYNEQFF. The CDR3 DNA reads TGCACCACTAGCGCAAGCTCCTACAATGAGCAGTTCTTC.

The genes are TRBV3-1 and TRBJ1-1; 9 positions match TRBD1. V was clipped by 4 bases and J by 4 bases; unmatched bases: 4. Per the germline V gene, CDR1 is LGHDT and CDR2 is YNNKEL (reference sequence). The CDR3 loop spans 14 amino acids. CDR3 protein: CASSLRDRVTEAFF. The CDR3 DNA is TGTGCCAGCAGCCTCAGGGACAGGGTCACTGAAGCTTTCTTT.

This clonotype was observed a few times. V gene TRBV20-1 combines with J gene TRBJ2-5; 7 positions match TRBD1. Germline CDR1 and CDR2: DFQATT and SNEGSKA (reference sequence). Unmatched junction bases numbered 3, after V lost 6 bases and J lost 2 bases. The CDR3 runs to 12 residues. For the CDR3, the DNA is TGCAGTGCCGGGGACAGACAAGAGACCCAGTACTTC. Translation gives CSAGDRQETQYF.

This clonotype appeared a few times. The chain is built from TRBV5-1 and TRBJ2-3; TRBD1 matches 8 bases. Germline CDR1 and CDR2: SGHRS and YFSETQ. The V segment lost 0 bases and the J segment 3 bases; nucleotides outside the gene matches: 3. This CDR3 is built from 15 residues. CDR3 protein: CASSLATGGTDTQYF. Here the CDR3 DNA reads TGCGCCAGCAGCTTGGCTACAGGGGGGACAGATACGCAGTATTTT.

This rearrangement joins TRBV29-1 to TRBJ1-1; 7 nucleotides line up with TRBD1. V lost 6 bases, J lost 4 bases, and 8 bases stayed unmatched. There are 13 residues in the CDR3. Germline V gene data show CDR1 as SQVTM and CDR2 as ANQGSEA. CDR3 coding DNA: TGCAGCGTGGCTACAGGGGTGGGCACTGAAGCTTTCTTT. Its translation: CSVATGVGTEAFF.

The chain carries TRBV27 and TRBJ1-4, with D possibly TRBD1 on 6 matching bases. V gave up 5 bases and J gave up 8 bases, with 15 bases separating them. The germline V gene has CDR1 MNHEY and CDR2 SMNVEV (reference sequence). The CDR3 has 14 residues. DNA for the CDR3: TGTGCCAGCAGTGTACTGGGGGCAGGGGAAAAACTGTTTTTT. Translation: CASSVLGAGEKLFF.

This rearrangement joins TRBV18 to TRBJ1-1; D might be TRBD1 (5 bases). Germline V gives CDR1 KGHSH, CDR2 LQKENI. The V end was cut by 4 bases, the J end by 5 bases, with 14 bases between. This CDR3 has 14 residues. CDR3 DNA: TGTGCCAGCTCACAGCGACAGATGACTACTGAAGCTTTCTTT. Translating gives CASSQRQMTTEAFF.

In this sample, this clonotype turned up a few times. The rearrangement uses TRBV5-6 and TRBJ2-7; D is perhaps TRBD2 (5 bases). Germline values: CDR1 SGHDT, CDR2 YYEEEE. The CDR3 is 16 residues long. Trimming left V 1 base short and J 1 base short, with 15 bases between. The CDR3, as DNA: TGTGCCAGCAGCTTGAGCGGTTGGGCGGCATCCTACGAGCAGTACTTC. Protein: CASSLSGWAASYEQYF. Supplemented by reference TRBV5-6 and TRBJ2-7, the full variable domain reads DAGVTQSPTHLIKTRGQQVTLRCSPKSGHDTVSWYQQALGQGPQFIFQYYEEEERQRGNFPDRFSGHQFPNYSSELNVNALLLGDSALYLCASSLSGWAASYEQYFGPGTRLTVT.

This clonotype has more than one count but fewer than ten. The chain uses TRBV20-1 and TRBJ2-3, with D unresolved. The germline V gene encodes CDR1 DFQATT and CDR2 SNEGSKA (reference sequence). Trimming took off 5 bases at V and 4 bases at J, with 7 bases between the two ends. The CDR3 is made up of 11 amino acids. The CDR3 nucleotides are TGCAGTGCTGAAAGGCCAGATACGCAGTATTTT. Protein product: CSAERPDTQYF.

This clonotype was seen a few times. V and J are TRBV10-3 and TRBJ2-2; tentative D call: TRBD2 (5 bases). Per the germline V gene, CDR1 is ENHRY and CDR2 is SYGVKD. This CDR3 contains 14 residues. Trimming pared 7 bases from V and 1 base from J, leaving 10 bases between. The CDR3 spells CAINVGENTGELFF. The CDR3 DNA follows: TGTGCCATCAACGTCGGGGAGAACACCGGGGAGCTGTTTTTT.

This chain joins TRBV5-1 and TRBJ2-6; D might be TRBD1 (6 bases). Germline V lookup: CDR1 SGHRS, CDR2 YFSETQ. V gave up 4 bases and J gave up 1 base, with 18 bases separating them. The CDR3 consists of 18 residues. The CDR3 sequence is CASSNAQGMVSGANVLTF. In nucleotides, the CDR3 is TGCGCCAGCAGCAACGCACAGGGTATGGTTTCTGGGGCCAACGTCCTGACTTTC.

The chain carries TRBV20-1 and TRBJ2-1; D tentatively fits TRBD1 or TRBD2 (6 bases each). V was pared by 6 bases and J by 13 bases, with 16 bases between. Per germline, CDR1 DFQATT and CDR2 SNEGSKA (reference sequence). The CDR3 is made up of 11 amino acids. The CDR3 region is CSARGQETQFF. CDR3 nucleotide sequence: TGCAGTGCCCGGGGGCAGGAGACCCAGTTCTTC.

The rearrangement uses TRBV6-1 and TRBJ1-1; possible D gene TRBD1, 6 bases. Germline lookup yields CDR1 MNHNS and CDR2 SASEGT. The CDR3 extends over 13 amino acids. V dropped 8 bases and J dropped 0 bases, with 10 bases sitting between them. CDR3 protein: CASHPGVNTEAFF. The CDR3 coding sequence is TGTGCCAGCCATCCAGGGGTGAACACTGAAGCTTTCTTT.

The rearrangement uses TRBV5-1 and TRBJ1-2, with D perhaps matching TRBD1 (6 bases). Deletions cut 4 bases from V and 4 bases from J, with 11 bases between. The CDR3 covers 13 residues. The germline V gene has CDR1 SGHRS and CDR2 YFSETQ. CDR3 DNA: TGCGCCAGCAGCCCGGACAGCTTCTATGGCTACACCTTC. It translates to CASSPDSFYGYTF.